These T cell receptor beta chains were read from a single sample in a study of CD8 T cells in Susac syndrome. TCRdb re-called the immunoSEQ multiplex PCR reads with MiXCR, one entry per CDR3 protein. The repertoire holds 20,000 to 25,000 distinct CDR3 sequences, 93% seen once, with about 0.3% in the top ten. The sequencing input was CD8+ T cells from PBMCs. These receptors all stem from a human donor in good health. Each CDR3 is given with its conserved first and last residue. Each record gives: J gene, clone size, V gene, D gene, CDR3 protein, CDR3 DNA. A D gene is named only where the DNA matches it firmly. Clone size appears in some rows only: once, few, many, or a class for an expanded clone.

J: TRBJ1-2; size: .; V: TRBV9; D: TRBD1; CDR3: CASSVEGADGYTF; DNA: TGTGCCAGCAGCGTAGAGGGGGCGGATGGCTACACCTTC
J: TRBJ2-7; size: .; V: TRBV5-6; D: .; CDR3: CASSLAGFGSYEQYF; DNA: TGTGCCAGCAGCTTGGCCGGCTTTGGCTCCTACGAGCAGTACTTC
J: TRBJ1-6; size: .; V: TRBV7-8; D: .; CDR3: CASSAGPEFRISPLHF; DNA: TGTGCCAGCAGCGCGGGACCGGAGTTTCGAATTTCACCCCTCCACTTT
J: TRBJ1-2; size: .; V: TRBV6-5; D: .; CDR3: CASSYTLWTVNYGYTF; DNA: TGTGCCAGCAGTTACACTTTGTGGACAGTAAACTATGGCTACACCTTC
J: TRBJ2-2; size: .; V: TRBV6-5; D: .; CDR3: CASSYSKAEAGELFF; DNA: TGTGCCAGCAGTTACTCGAAGGCGGAGGCCGGGGAGCTGTTTTTT
J: TRBJ1-1; size: .; V: TRBV6-5; D: .; CDR3: CASSYSPNTETFF; DNA: TGTGCCAGCAGTTACTCCCCGAACACTGAAACTTTCTTT
J: TRBJ1-2; size: .; V: TRBV11-2; D: .; CDR3: CASVGAIGYTF; DNA: TGTGCCAGCGTGGGGGCGATAGGCTACACCTTC
J: TRBJ2-1; size: .; V: TRBV7-2; D: .; CDR3: CASSHYGAGNEQFF; DNA: TGTGCCAGCAGCCATTATGGGGCTGGCAATGAGCAGTTCTTC
J: TRBJ2-4; size: .; V: TRBV7-8; D: .; CDR3: CASMGTSAKNIQYF; DNA: TGTGCCAGCATGGGGACTTCGGCCAAAAACATTCAGTACTTC
J: TRBJ1-1; size: .; V: TRBV13; D: TRBD1; CDR3: CASRYRDRGQNTEAFF; DNA: TGTGCCAGCAGATACCGGGACAGGGGGCAGAACACTGAAGCTTTCTTT
J: TRBJ1-1; size: few; V: TRBV6-1; D: TRBD1; CDR3: CASSARDRARPEAFF; DNA: TGTGCCAGCAGTGCCCGGGACAGGGCTCGGCCTGAAGCTTTCTTT
J: TRBJ2-1; size: .; V: TRBV7-6; D: TRBD2; CDR3: CASSYTPSGGPHEQFF; DNA: TGTGCCAGCAGCTACACCCCTAGCGGGGGTCCACATGAGCAGTTCTTC
J: TRBJ2-3; size: .; V: TRBV21-1; D: .; CDR3: CAIRSTDTQYF; DNA: TGTGCCATCCGAAGCACAGATACGCAGTATTTT
J: TRBJ2-2; size: .; V: TRBV20-1; D: TRBD1; CDR3: CSARRPGQGPLSGELFF; DNA: TGCAGTGCTAGACGGCCGGGACAGGGGCCCCTTTCCGGGGAGCTGTTTTTT
J: TRBJ1-1; size: .; V: TRBV12-3/TRBV12-4; D: TRBD1; CDR3: CASSELPGQGTEAFF; DNA: TGTGCCAGCAGTGAACTTCCGGGACAGGGGACTGAAGCTTTCTTT
J: TRBJ2-3; size: .; V: TRBV10-1; D: .; CDR3: CASSGMRKASTDTQYF; DNA: TGCGCCAGCAGTGGTATGAGAAAAGCTAGCACAGATACGCAGTATTTT
J: TRBJ1-1; size: .; V: TRBV13; D: .; CDR3: CASSKQEMNTEAFF; DNA: TGTGCCAGCAGCAAACAGGAGATGAACACTGAAGCTTTCTTT
J: TRBJ2-7; size: .; V: TRBV20-1; D: .; CDR3: CSARQVGYEQYF; DNA: TGCAGTGCCCGACAGGTAGGGTACGAGCAGTACTTC
J: TRBJ2-7; size: .; V: TRBV9; D: TRBD1; CDR3: CASSEGQGQSYEQYF; DNA: TGTGCCAGCAGCGAGGGACAGGGTCAGTCCTACGAGCAGTACTTC
J: TRBJ2-5; size: .; V: TRBV10-3; D: .; CDR3: CAISESTGRGEETQYF; DNA: TGTGCCATCAGTGAGTCAACGGGTAGGGGAGAAGAGACCCAGTACTTC
J: TRBJ2-1; size: .; V: TRBV12-3/TRBV12-4; D: .; CDR3: CASSYRLVYNEQFF; DNA: TGTGCCAGCAGTTACCGACTGGTTTACAATGAGCAGTTCTTC
J: TRBJ2-3; size: .; V: TRBV20-1; D: TRBD1; CDR3: CSAIRTGGDTQYF; DNA: TGCAGTGCTATCCGGACAGGTGGAGATACGCAGTATTTT
J: TRBJ1-4; size: .; V: TRBV5-1; D: .; CDR3: CASSLAPQSYVATNEKLFF; DNA: TGCGCCAGCAGCTTGGCCCCACAAAGCTACGTTGCAACTAATGAAAAACTGTTTTTT
J: TRBJ2-1; size: .; V: TRBV14; D: .; CDR3: CASSPLLGEQFF; DNA: TGTGCCAGCAGCCCCCTGTTGGGTGAGCAGTTCTTC
J: TRBJ2-3; size: .; V: TRBV9; D: .; CDR3: CASSGNTDTQYF; DNA: TGTGCCAGCAGCGGAAACACAGATACGCAGTATTTT
J: TRBJ2-7; size: .; V: TRBV12-3/TRBV12-4; D: TRBD1; CDR3: CASRRDRGTVGEQYF; DNA: TGTGCCAGCAGGAGGGACAGGGGGACGGTAGGTGAGCAGTACTTC
J: TRBJ2-2; size: .; V: TRBV9; D: .; CDR3: CASSHGAEWTGELFF; DNA: TGTGCCAGCAGCCACGGGGCCGAGTGGACCGGGGAGCTGTTTTTT
J: TRBJ2-2; size: .; V: TRBV4-3; D: TRBD1; CDR3: CASSPTGQGNGELFF; DNA: TGCGCCAGCAGCCCTACCGGACAGGGTAACGGGGAGCTGTTTTTT
J: TRBJ2-2; size: .; V: TRBV7-7; D: .; CDR3: CASSYRGGTGELFF; DNA: TGTGCCAGCAGCTACAGGGGGGGGACCGGGGAGCTGTTTTTT
J: TRBJ2-3; size: .; V: TRBV6-5; D: TRBD2; CDR3: CASSYPSSGGAYRKDTQYF; DNA: TGTGCCAGCAGTTACCCCTCGAGCGGGGGGGCCTATCGGAAAGATACGCAGTATTTT
J: TRBJ2-7; size: .; V: TRBV9; D: .; CDR3: CASSVGSGKNYEQYF; DNA: TGTGCCAGCAGCGTGGGTTCGGGGAAAAATTACGAGCAGTACTTC
J: TRBJ2-7; size: .; V: TRBV27; D: .; CDR3: CASSPQGGEQYF; DNA: TGTGCCAGCAGTCCCCAGGGAGGCGAGCAGTACTTC
J: TRBJ1-1; size: .; V: TRBV12-3/TRBV12-4; D: .; CDR3: CASSLGAFGTEAFF; DNA: TGTGCCAGCAGTTTAGGCGCCTTTGGGACTGAAGCTTTCTTT
J: TRBJ1-1; size: .; V: TRBV6-6; D: TRBD1; CDR3: CASISQGVGTEAFF; DNA: TGTGCCAGCATCTCCCAGGGGGTCGGCACTGAAGCTTTCTTT
J: TRBJ2-5; size: .; V: TRBV7-2; D: TRBD2; CDR3: CASSTRTSGETQYF; DNA: TGTGCCAGCAGCACCCGGACTAGCGGGGAGACCCAGTACTTC
J: TRBJ2-5; size: .; V: TRBV2; D: TRBD2; CDR3: CATGTSGGRETQYF; DNA: TGTGCCACTGGGACTAGCGGGGGCCGGGAGACCCAGTACTTC
J: TRBJ1-3; size: .; V: TRBV10-2; D: .; CDR3: CASSESDSSGNTIYF; DNA: TGCGCCAGCAGTGAGTCCGACAGCTCTGGAAACACCATATATTTT
J: TRBJ2-1; size: .; V: TRBV9; D: .; CDR3: CASSVEGQDPYNEQFF; DNA: TGTGCCAGCAGCGTAGAAGGGCAGGATCCCTACAATGAGCAGTTCTTC
J: TRBJ2-4; size: .; V: TRBV12-5; D: TRBD1; CDR3: CASGLVLGDRHRDIQYF; DNA: TGTGCTAGTGGTTTGGTACTTGGGGACAGACACCGAGACATTCAGTACTTC
J: TRBJ2-1; size: few; V: TRBV5-1; D: TRBD1; CDR3: CASSLGDRSSYNEQFF; DNA: TGCGCCAGCAGCTTGGGGGACAGGAGCTCCTACAATGAGCAGTTCTTC
J: TRBJ1-1; size: few; V: TRBV12-3/TRBV12-4; D: .; CDR3: CASSLRTEAFF; DNA: TGTGCCAGCAGTTTACGAACTGAAGCTTTCTTT
J: TRBJ1-1; size: .; V: TRBV6-2/TRBV6-3; D: TRBD1; CDR3: CASSYWGQTNTEAFF; DNA: TGTGCCAGCAGTTACTGGGGACAGACTAACACTGAAGCTTTCTTT
J: TRBJ2-1; size: once; V: TRBV6-2/TRBV6-3; D: TRBD2; CDR3: CASSCPTSGLNEQFF; DNA: TGTGCCAGCAGTTGCCCGACTAGCGGGTTGAATGAGCAGTTCTTC
J: TRBJ2-1; size: .; V: TRBV7-2; D: TRBD2; CDR3: CASSLVASGSSYNEQFF; DNA: TGTGCCAGCAGCTTAGTTGCTAGCGGTAGCTCCTACAATGAGCAGTTCTTC
J: TRBJ2-1; size: .; V: TRBV19; D: .; CDR3: CASSILGAENEQFF; DNA: TGTGCCAGTAGTATCCTGGGGGCGGAGAATGAGCAGTTCTTC
J: TRBJ2-2; size: .; V: TRBV4-3; D: .; CDR3: CASSQGVVRGNTGELFF; DNA: TGCGCCAGCAGCCAAGGGGTCGTGAGGGGGAACACCGGGGAGCTGTTTTTT
J: TRBJ1-1; size: .; V: TRBV6-6; D: .; CDR3: CASSRLGAYDSEAFF; DNA: TGTGCCAGCAGTCGCTTAGGGGCCTACGACTCTGAAGCTTTCTTT
J: TRBJ1-2; size: .; V: TRBV7-9; D: .; CDR3: CASSYNYGYTF; DNA: TGTGCCAGCAGTTATAACTATGGCTACACCTTC
J: TRBJ1-5; size: .; V: TRBV19; D: .; CDR3: CASAGWGGSNQPQHF; DNA: TGTGCCAGTGCAGGGTGGGGAGGTAGCAATCAGCCCCAGCATTTT
J: TRBJ1-2; size: .; V: TRBV20-1; D: .; CDR3: CSARERGANYGYTF; DNA: TGCAGTGCTAGGGAGAGGGGCGCTAACTATGGCTACACCTTC
J: TRBJ2-7; size: few; V: TRBV12-3/TRBV12-4; D: TRBD2; CDR3: CASSLASGGYEQYF; DNA: TGTGCCAGCAGTTTAGCGTCGGGAGGCTACGAGCAGTACTTC
J: TRBJ2-6; size: .; V: TRBV7-8; D: .; CDR3: CASSLFSSGANVLTF; DNA: TGTGCCAGCAGCTTATTCAGTTCTGGGGCCAACGTCCTGACTTTC
J: TRBJ2-1; size: .; V: TRBV25-1; D: .; CDR3: CASGSYNEQFF; DNA: TGTGCCAGCGGTTCCTATAATGAGCAGTTCTTC
J: TRBJ1-1; size: .; V: TRBV6-6; D: .; CDR3: CASSYGEDEAFF; DNA: TGTGCCAGCAGCTACGGGGAGGATGAAGCTTTCTTT